These 24 T cell receptor beta chains originate from one sample sequenced in a study of OX40 agonist ivuxolimab in advanced cancers. Some clones are missing from TCRdb's copy, which holds only in-frame ones; the method was immunoSEQ multiplex PCR. Here the sample spans about 78,000 clones, about 84% being singletons. The sequenced sample was CD4+ or CD8+ T cells sorted from blood, obtained in a trial of the OX40 agonist ivuxolimab. The receptors shown here come from an adult with an advanced solid tumor such as melanoma, head and neck, liver or kidney cancer.

The chain uses TRBV2 and TRBJ1-5; TRBD1 might be the D (6 bases). The length of the CDR3 is 15 residues. Germline V gene sequence: CDR1 SNHLY, CDR2 FYNNEI. With 3 bases removed from V and 4 bases from J, the gap between germline ends came to 13 bases. The chain's CDR3 is CASSDDARGNQPQHF. CDR3 bases: TGTGCCAGCAGTGATGACGCCAGGGGAAATCAGCCCCAGCATTTT.

The V call is TRBV28, the J call TRBJ1-1; D ambiguous. The V gene's germline CDR1 is MDHEN and CDR2 SYDVKM. This CDR3 is 12 amino acids long. Trimming took off 2 bases at V and 8 bases at J, with 9 bases between the two ends. As DNA, the CDR3 is TGTGCCAGCAGTTTAGGGCTTAGGGAAGCTTTCTTT. This codes for CASSLGLREAFF. Full variable domain (outside the CDR3, taken from reference TRBV28 and TRBJ1-1): DVKVTQSSRYLVKRTGEKVFLECVQDMDHENMFWYRQDPGLGLRLIYFSYDVKMKEKGDIPEGYSVSREKKERFSLILESASTNQTSMYLCASSLGLREAFFGQGTRLTVV.

In its sample, this clone was seen a few times. This chain joins TRBV2 and TRBJ1-5; no definite D call. Per the germline V gene, CDR1 is SNHLY and CDR2 is FYNNEI. CDR3 size: 15 residues. V was cut by 2 bases and J by 4 bases, with 12 bases left in between. DNA of the CDR3: TGTGCCAGCAGTGAAATCCCCTCCCGTAATCAGCCCCAGCATTTT. Its protein is CASSEIPSRNQPQHF.

The CDR3 here is CASSLPNEGNEQFF. CDR3 nucleotides: TGTGCCAGCAGCTTACCTAACGAAGGGAATGAGCAGTTCTTC. This chain links TRBV7-9 with TRBJ2-1; D remains unclear. The CDR3 is made up of 14 amino acids. Trimming took 2 bases from V and 7 from J, leaving 12 bases between them. The germline CDR1 and CDR2 sequences are SEHNR and FQNEAQ (reference sequence).

The chain is built from TRBV27 and TRBJ1-3; D remains ambiguous. This CDR3 has 15 amino acids. V was pared by 5 bases and J by 0 bases, with 11 bases between. CDR1 is MNHEY and CDR2 is SMNVEV in the germline V gene (reference sequence). The CDR3 nucleotides are TGTGCCAGCAGTCCGAGTGACATCTCTGGAAACACCATATATTTT. Translation: CASSPSDISGNTIYF.

The V and J genes are TRBV27 and TRBJ2-7; D might be TRBD1 (6 bases). Germline CDR1 is MNHEY and CDR2 is SMNVEV (reference sequence). The CDR3 has 13 amino acids. The V gene lost 4 bases and the J gene lost 3 bases, with 10 bases spanning the gap. CDR3 in amino acids: CASSSTGLYEQYV. CDR3 sequence (DNA): TGTGCCAGCAGTTCGACAGGCCTCTACGAGCAGTACGTC.

The rearrangement joins TRBV7-2 to TRBJ1-3; D gene ambiguous. V lost 5 bases and J lost 4, with 9 bases in between. Germline CDR1 is SGHTA and CDR2 is FQGNSA. The CDR3 totals 13 residues. CDR3 nucleotide sequence: TGTGCCAGCAGCGTGTCTCAAGGAAACACCATATATTTT. This codes for CASSVSQGNTIYF.

The rearrangement joins TRBV5-1 to TRBJ2-3; no firm D call. Between the trimmed V and J ends, which lost 4 bases and 2 bases, there was a span of 11 bases. CDR3 length: 14 amino acids. Germline V lookup: CDR1 SGHRS, CDR2 YFSETQ. The DNA for the CDR3 is TGCGCCAGCAGCCCTGGACCGGTCACAGATACGCAGTATTTT. Its protein is CASSPGPVTDTQYF. Full variable domain (outside the CDR3, taken from reference TRBV5-1 and TRBJ2-3): KAGVTQTPRYLIKTRGQQVTLSCSPISGHRSVSWYQQTPGQGLQFLFEYFSETQRNKGNFPGRFSGRQFSNSRSEMNVSTLELGDSALYLCASSPGPVTDTQYFGPGTRLTVL.

This chain links TRBV7-8 with TRBJ2-1; TRBD1 agrees at 7 bases. The CDR3 runs to 16 residues. The germline CDR1 and CDR2 sequences are SGHVS and FQNEAQ. V shed 5 bases, J shed 2 bases, and the junction held 9 bases outside the gene matches. In nucleotides, the CDR3 is TGTGCCAGCAGCCCGGGACAGACGTTACCCTACAATGAGCAGTTCTTC. Its translation is CASSPGQTLPYNEQFF.

This clone came up a few times. CDR3 sequence (DNA): TGTGCCAGCAGAAAACAGGGAGGAAACACCATATATTTT. It yields the protein CASRKQGGNTIYF. The chain carries TRBV27 and TRBJ1-3; TRBD1 is a possible D gene (6 bases). V lost 6 bases and J 4 bases, leaving 10 bases between the germline ends. This CDR3 region has 13 residues. Germline CDR1 and CDR2: MNHEY and SMNVEV (reference sequence).

This clone has more than one count but fewer than ten. The V gene is TRBV28, the J gene TRBJ2-1; D perhaps matches TRBD1 (6 bases). The germline CDR1 and CDR2 sequences are MDHEN and SYDVKM. The CDR3 consists of 16 residues. V was clipped by 5 bases and J by 2 bases, with 16 bases between them. In DNA, the CDR3 is TGTGCCAGCAGTCAGAACAGGGTGGTAGCCTACAATGAGCAGTTCTTC. This translates into CASSQNRVVAYNEQFF.

The chain employs TRBV6-1 and TRBJ2-2, with TRBD1 as a possible D gene (5 bases). CDR1 MNHNS and CDR2 SASEGT come from the germline V gene. CDR3 length: 15 residues. V was pared by 0 bases and J by 1 base, with 6 bases between. CDR3 DNA: TGTGCCAGCAGTGAAGCTGACAGGAACACCGGGGAGCTGTTTTTT. Protein product: CASSEADRNTGELFF.

This chain links TRBV5-1 with TRBJ2-1; 11 nucleotides align to TRBD2. This CDR3 has 15 amino acids. Germline trimming cut 3 bases from V and 3 bases from J; bases unmatched to any gene: 2. The V gene's germline CDR1 is SGHRS and CDR2 YFSETQ. CDR3 protein: CASSSGTSGYNEQFF. DNA of the CDR3: TGCGCCAGCAGCTCCGGGACTAGCGGCTACAATGAGCAGTTCTTC.

The CDR3 nucleotides are TGTGCCAGCAGTTACTTCGGCAGGGAATACGAGCAGTACTTC. As protein: CASSYFGREYEQYF. The chain combines TRBV6-5 with TRBJ2-7; a weak D match, TRBD1 (5 bases). The CDR3 extends over 14 amino acids. Germline values: CDR1 MNHEY, CDR2 SVGAGI. V dropped 1 base and J dropped 4 bases, with 11 bases sitting between them.

The chain couples TRBV5-1 to TRBJ2-1, with TRBD1 matching over 10 bases. The V and J ends lost 3 bases and 4 bases, in that order; junction bases with no gene match: 7. The CDR3 runs to 16 residues. The germline V gene encodes CDR1 SGHRS and CDR2 YFSETQ. CDR3 region: CASSSRQGARYNEQFF. CDR3 nucleotide sequence: TGCGCCAGCAGCTCTCGACAGGGGGCCAGGTACAATGAGCAGTTCTTC.

The V gene is TRBV18, the J gene TRBJ1-2; D perhaps matches TRBD1 (5 bases). Per the germline V gene, CDR1 is KGHSH and CDR2 is LQKENI. CDR3 length: 13 residues. V lost 3 bases, J lost 4 bases, and 9 bases lay in between. CDR3 sequence: CASSPGHAYGYTF. CDR3 DNA: TGTGCCAGCTCACCCGGACACGCCTATGGCTACACCTTC.

The V call is TRBV28, the J call TRBJ1-5; no reliable D call. Trimming stripped 4 bases from V and 1 base from J, with 5 bases between. This CDR3 is built from 13 residues. Germline loops: CDR1 MDHEN, CDR2 SYDVKM. CDR3 region: CASSSWSNQPQHF. The DNA for the CDR3 is TGTGCCAGCAGTTCGTGGAGCAATCAGCCCCAGCATTTT.

The chain uses TRBV11-2 and TRBJ1-4; D is uncertain. V lost 3 bases and J 8 bases, leaving 10 bases between the germline ends. This CDR3 region has 13 residues. CDR1 and CDR2 from the germline V gene are SGHAT and FQNNGV. CDR3 DNA: TGTGCCAGCAGCTTCCGACTGGGGGAAAAACTGTTTTTT. This translates into CASSFRLGEKLFF. Using reference TRBV11-2 and TRBJ1-4 for the parts outside the CDR3, the full variable domain is EAGVAQSPRYKIIEKRQSVAFWCNPISGHATLYWYQQILGQGPKLLIQFQNNGVVDDSQLPKDRFSAERLKGVDSTLKIQPAKLEDSAVYLCASSFRLGEKLFFGSGTQLSVL.

This sequence joins TRBV2 and TRBJ2-3; D tentatively reads TRBD1 or TRBD2 (5 bases each). Germline values: CDR1 SNHLY, CDR2 FYNNEI. The CDR3 consists of 14 residues. Trimming stripped 10 bases from V and 1 base from J, with 15 bases between. The CDR3 nucleotides read TGTGCCATTCGGGGCAGGTTCGGCACAGATACGCAGTATTTT. It is translated as CAIRGRFGTDTQYF.

The chain employs TRBV6-6 and TRBJ2-3; D call uncertain. The CDR3 is 11 residues long. The V gene's germline CDR1 is MNHNY and CDR2 SVGAGI (reference sequence). Between the trimmed V and J ends, which lost 8 bases and 3 bases, there was a span of 6 bases. CDR3 sequence: CASRWTDTQYF. The DNA for the CDR3 is TGTGCCAGCCGCTGGACAGATACGCAGTATTTT.

The chain employs TRBV2 and TRBJ1-4, with D perhaps TRBD1 (5 bases). V shed 10 bases and J shed 8 bases, with 23 bases lying between them. Germline CDR1 SNHLY, CDR2 FYNNEI. There are 15 residues in the CDR3. The CDR3 sequence: CATGGRGQGNEKLFF. In DNA, the CDR3 is TGTGCCACCGGGGGACGAGGGCAGGGAAACGAAAAACTGTTTTTT.

This clone was picked up one time. V usage is TRBV5-1 and J usage is TRBJ1-2; D is unclear. V was clipped by 0 bases and J by 6 bases, with 9 bases between them. Germline CDR1 reads SGHRS; CDR2 reads YFSETQ. This CDR3 comprises 13 residues. CDR3 protein: CASSLARRDGYTF. In nucleotides, the CDR3 is TGCGCCAGCAGCTTGGCCAGGCGGGATGGCTACACCTTC.

This rearrangement joins TRBV6-1 to TRBJ1-5; perhaps TRBD1 as D (5 bases). Germline V CDR1 and CDR2: MNHNS, SASEGT. V was shortened by 7 bases and J by 2 bases, with 9 bases between the two germline ends. The CDR3 extends over 13 amino acids. The CDR3 DNA follows: TGTGCCAGCATAGCGGGGGGCAATCAGCCCCAGCATTTT. Its translation is CASIAGGNQPQHF.

In regard to this clone: The same CDR3 is also encoded by other DNA sequences in this sample. In nucleotides, the CDR3 is TGTGCCAGCAGTCCGGGCCCTTGGGCCTACGAGCAGTACTTC. It is translated as CASSPGPWAYEQYF. The genes are TRBV6-5 and TRBJ2-7; D is undetermined. CDR3 size: 14 residues. Germline CDR1 reads MNHEY; CDR2 reads SVGAGI. Trimming removed 5 bases at V and 2 bases at J, with 13 bases between.